The sequence of this T cell receptor beta chain was determined in a study of vaccination and CD4 T cells after COVID-19. Study-level points and caveats: Of the reactive clones in convalescent patients, a median around 83% showed up only post-vaccination.

On this clonotype itself: Antigen unknown.

Cultured CD4+ T-cell DNA underwent Oncomine TCR Beta short-read sequencing. The template was genomic DNA from cultured CD4+ T cells. Each CDR3 protein gets one entry after TCRdb re-called the PCR reads with MiXCR. The data contain 14,000 to 15,000 distinct CDR3 sequences, about 48% of them singletons. Between the trimmed V and J ends, which lost 2 bases and 3 bases, there was a span of 17 bases. This CDR3 spans 16 amino acids. CDR1 is SGHTS, CDR2 YDEGEE, per germline. Treatment meaning: roughly 10-day PBMC culture with coronavirus spike peptide pools or control peptides (ViraFEST assay). With fresh IL-2 medium, half the medium was replaced on days 3 and 7. Negative-selection isolation of CD4+ T cells was performed after ten to eleven days of culture.

This chain links TRBV5-8 with TRBJ2-5, with D tentatively TRBD2 (6 bases). Sequencing was carried out using CD4+ T cells from blood, cultured in vitro. This clonotype originated in a human donor who had recovered from COVID-19. The CDR3 DNA reads TGTGCCAGCAGCTTTTCGGGTGTCGGGGGAAAAGAGACCCAGTACTTC. Its protein product is CASSFSGVGGKETQYF.